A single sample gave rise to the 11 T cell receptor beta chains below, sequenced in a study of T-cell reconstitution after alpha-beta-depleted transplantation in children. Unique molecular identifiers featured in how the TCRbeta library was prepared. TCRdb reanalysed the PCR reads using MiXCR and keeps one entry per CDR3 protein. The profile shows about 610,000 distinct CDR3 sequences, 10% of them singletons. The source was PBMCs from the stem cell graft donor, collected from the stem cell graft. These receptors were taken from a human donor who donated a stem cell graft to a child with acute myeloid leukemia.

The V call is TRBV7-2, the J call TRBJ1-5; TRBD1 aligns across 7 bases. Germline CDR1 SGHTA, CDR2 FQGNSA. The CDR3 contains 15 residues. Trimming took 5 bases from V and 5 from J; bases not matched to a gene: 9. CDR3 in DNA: TGTGCCAGCAGCCGTGGGACAGCCGAGTATCAGCCCCAGCATTTT. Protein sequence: CASSRGTAEYQPQHF.

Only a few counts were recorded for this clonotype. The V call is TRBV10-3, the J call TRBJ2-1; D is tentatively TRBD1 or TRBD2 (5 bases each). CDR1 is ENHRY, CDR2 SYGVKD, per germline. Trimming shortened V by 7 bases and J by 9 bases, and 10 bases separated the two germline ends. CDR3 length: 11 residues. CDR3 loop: CAINERGEQFF. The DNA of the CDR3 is TGTGCCATCAACGAGAGGGGTGAGCAGTTCTTC.

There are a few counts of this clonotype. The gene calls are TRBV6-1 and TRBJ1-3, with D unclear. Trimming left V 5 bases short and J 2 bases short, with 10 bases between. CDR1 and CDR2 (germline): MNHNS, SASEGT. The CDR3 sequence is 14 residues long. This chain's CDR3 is CASSQRTAGNTIYF. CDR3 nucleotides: TGTGCCAGCAGTCAAAGGACGGCTGGAAACACCATATATTTT.

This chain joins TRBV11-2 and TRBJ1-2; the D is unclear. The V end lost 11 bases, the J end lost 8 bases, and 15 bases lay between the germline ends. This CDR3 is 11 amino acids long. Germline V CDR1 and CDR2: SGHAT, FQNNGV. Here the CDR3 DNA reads TGTGCCGTGAGAAGTTGGGAAGGCTACACCTTC. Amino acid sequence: CAVRSWEGYTF.

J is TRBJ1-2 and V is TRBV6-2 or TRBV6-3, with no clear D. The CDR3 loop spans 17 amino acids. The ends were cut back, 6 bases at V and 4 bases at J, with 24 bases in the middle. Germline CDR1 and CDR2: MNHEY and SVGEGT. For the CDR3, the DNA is TGTGCCAGCAGCAACACCCTACGGCATGGAGAAGGCTATGGCTACACCTTC. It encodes CASSNTLRHGEGYGYTF.

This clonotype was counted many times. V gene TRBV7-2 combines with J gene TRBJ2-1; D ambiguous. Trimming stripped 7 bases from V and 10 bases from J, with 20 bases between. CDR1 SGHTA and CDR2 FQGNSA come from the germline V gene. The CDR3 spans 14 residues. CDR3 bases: TGTGCCAGCACCGAGTTTAGCCGCGCAGGAGAGCAGTTCTTC. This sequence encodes CASTEFSRAGEQFF. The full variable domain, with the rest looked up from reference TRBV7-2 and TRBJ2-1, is GAGVSQSPSNKVTEKGKDVELRCDPISGHTALYWYRQSLGQGLEFLIYFQGNSAPDKSGLPSDRFSAERTGGSVSTLTIQRTQQEDSAVYLCASTEFSRAGEQFFGPGTRLTVL.

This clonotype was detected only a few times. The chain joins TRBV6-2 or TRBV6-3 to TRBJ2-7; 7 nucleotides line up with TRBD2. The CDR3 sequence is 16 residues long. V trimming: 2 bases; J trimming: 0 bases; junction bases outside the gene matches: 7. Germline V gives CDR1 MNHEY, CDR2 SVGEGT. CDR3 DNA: TGTGCCAGCAGTTACCTGGGGCTAGCGGTCTCCTACGAGCAGTACTTC. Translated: CASSYLGLAVSYEQYF.

The CDR3 here is CSVEPAGGGEQYF. The CDR3 nucleotides are TGCAGCGTTGAGCCAGCGGGAGGGGGGGAGCAGTACTTC. The chain couples TRBV29-1 to TRBJ2-7; 10 bases are a match to TRBD2. CDR3 size: 13 residues. V lost 3 bases to trimming and J lost 7 bases; unmatched junction nucleotides: 6. Looked up from germline, CDR1 is SQVTM and CDR2 is ANQGSEA.

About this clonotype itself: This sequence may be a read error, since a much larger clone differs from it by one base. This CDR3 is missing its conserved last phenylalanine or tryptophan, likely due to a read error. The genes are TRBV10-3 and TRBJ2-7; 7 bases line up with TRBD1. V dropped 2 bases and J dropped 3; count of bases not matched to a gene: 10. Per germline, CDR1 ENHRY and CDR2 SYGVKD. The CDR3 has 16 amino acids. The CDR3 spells CAISETTGNRGYEQYS. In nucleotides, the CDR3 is TGTGCCATCAGTGAGACGACAGGGAACAGGGGCTACGAGCAGTACTCC.

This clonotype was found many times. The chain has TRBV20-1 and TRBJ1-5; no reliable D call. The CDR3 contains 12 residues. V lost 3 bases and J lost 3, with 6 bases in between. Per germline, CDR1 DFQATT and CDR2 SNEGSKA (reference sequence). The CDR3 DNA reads TGCAGTGCTAGTACAGCCAATCAGCCCCAGCATTTT. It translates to CSASTANQPQHF.

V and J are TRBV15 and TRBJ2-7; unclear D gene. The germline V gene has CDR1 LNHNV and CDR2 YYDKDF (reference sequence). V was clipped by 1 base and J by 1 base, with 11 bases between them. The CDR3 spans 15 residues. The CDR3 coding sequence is TGTGCCACCAGCAGAGCTAGGACCGATTCCTACGAGCAGTACTTC. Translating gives CATSRARTDSYEQYF. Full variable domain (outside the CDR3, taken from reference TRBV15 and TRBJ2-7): DAMVIQNPRYQVTQFGKPVTLSCSQTLNHNVMYWYQQKSSQAPKLLFHYYDKDFNNEADTPDNFQSRRPNTSFCFLDIRSPGLGDTAMYLCATSRARTDSYEQYFGPGTRLTVT.